A single T cell receptor (beta chain) is shown here with its context. This sample was included in a study of blood T cell repertoires in COVID-19. Clones were read by immunoSEQ multiplex PCR, and TCRdb kept only the in-frame ones, dropping some. The table shows hundreds of thousands of clones, with under 90% occurring only once. During the 2 weeks before they entered the study, exposed participants had met someone with a PCR-confirmed or clinician-diagnosed COVID-19 case. The CDR3 totals 16 residues. The junction had 4 bases not matched to a gene; V was cut back by 4 bases and J by 0 bases. Per germline, CDR1 SGHRS and CDR2 YFSETQ.

Sequences were obtained from PBMCs or T cells enriched from blood (not recorded which). This TCR came from a woman aged 50 to 60 who had been exposed to COVID-19. This chain connects TRBV5-1 to TRBJ1-1; 12 bases map to TRBD1. CDR3 nucleotide sequence: TGCGCCAGCAGCGTCGGGACAGGGGGCATGAACACTGAAGCTTTCTTT. This gives the protein CASSVGTGGMNTEAFF.